These 21 T cell receptor beta chains were sequenced from one sample in a study of blood T cells in healthy people across ages. The use of a sample-barcoded 5' primer and a J-beta primer mix characterized a second PCR of roughly 6 to 12 cycles. From the 5' RACE reads, TCRdb called clonotypes with MiXCR, one entry per CDR3 protein. The table records 1 million or so distinct CDR3 sequences, 20% to 25% of them present only once. These sequences were also reported in another study, on T cells of mothers and their children.

What was sequenced was blood. All receptors come from a girl aged 2 to 10 in good health.

There are a few counts of this clonotype. The V and J genes are TRBV12-3 or TRBV12-4 and TRBJ1-1; tentative D call: TRBD1 (5 bases). This CDR3 is 13 amino acids long. V was shortened by 5 bases and J by 3 bases, with 10 bases between the two germline ends. The CDR3 nucleotides are TGTGCCAGCAGTGGGCAGGGTGACACTGAAGCTTTCTTT. This translates into CASSGQGDTEAFF.

This clonotype was picked up a small number of times. V and J are TRBV5-1 and TRBJ2-1; D may be TRBD2 (5 bases). CDR1 SGHRS and CDR2 YFSETQ come from the germline V gene. The CDR3 covers 14 residues. Deletions cut 4 bases from V and 4 bases from J, with 12 bases between. The CDR3 reads CASSPTTTYNEQFF. CDR3 DNA: TGCGCCAGCAGCCCCACGACTACTTACAATGAGCAGTTCTTC.

In DNA, the CDR3 is TGTGCCAGTAGTATAACCCCAAACACCGGGGAGCTGTTTTTT. Translation: CASSITPNTGELFF. V and J are TRBV19 and TRBJ2-2; D gene ambiguous. The CDR3 totals 14 residues. Germline CDR1 is LNHDA and CDR2 is SQIVND (reference sequence). Trimming cost V 2 bases and J 2 bases, with 6 bases left between them.

This chain uses TRBV28 with TRBJ2-4; a possible D gene is TRBD2 (6 bases). Trimming left V 5 bases short and J 10 bases short, with 18 bases between. This CDR3 contains 14 residues. Germline CDR1 is MDHEN and CDR2 is SYDVKM. The CDR3 coding sequence is TGTGCCAGCAGTACCCCGGACTATAATCGTATTCAGTACTTC. Translated, it gives CASSTPDYNRIQYF.

As for this clonotype: An end of the junction differs from the germline gene, which may be a read error. The gene calls are TRBV7-6 and TRBJ2-2; 9 bases map to TRBD2. The CDR3 spans 15 residues. Germline loops: CDR1 SGHVS, CDR2 FNYEAQ. The chain's CDR3 is CANSLLAGNTGELFF. The CDR3 DNA is TGTGCCAACAGCCTTCTAGCGGGAAACACCGGGGAGCTGTTTTTT.

V is TRBV29-1 and J is TRBJ2-7; possibly TRBD1 or TRBD2 for D (5 bases each). CDR1 is SQVTM and CDR2 is ANQGSEA in the germline V gene. The CDR3 covers 15 residues. Between the trimmed V and J ends, which lost 3 bases and 2 bases, there was a span of 17 bases. The CDR3 loop reads CSVDSMGDGPYEQYF. The CDR3 nucleotides read TGCAGCGTTGATTCGATGGGGGATGGACCCTACGAGCAGTACTTC.

This clonotype was observed a few times. This chain uses TRBV12-3 or TRBV12-4 with TRBJ2-5, with D possibly matching TRBD2 (5 bases). V lost 4 bases and J 5 bases, leaving 14 bases between the germline ends. The CDR3 totals 14 residues. The CDR3 loop is CASSSDWGMETQYF. DNA for the CDR3: TGTGCCAGCAGTTCGGACTGGGGAATGGAGACCCAGTACTTC.

The chain links TRBV3-1 to TRBJ2-7; TRBD1 matches 9 bases. The germline V gene has CDR1 LGHDT and CDR2 YNNKEL (reference sequence). This CDR3 has 16 residues. Unmatched junction bases numbered 8, after V lost 0 bases and J lost 5 bases. CDR3 bases: TGTGCCAGCAGCCAAGAACCACGGGACAGGGCCCACGAGCAGTACTTC. It encodes CASSQEPRDRAHEQYF.

This clonotype occurred a few times. The J gene is TRBJ1-5, the V gene TRBV28; the D gene is possibly TRBD1 (5 bases). The CDR3 covers 14 residues. With 8 bases removed from V and 0 bases from J, the gap between germline ends came to 11 bases. Germline V gene data show CDR1 as MDHEN and CDR2 as SYDVKM. CDR3 protein: CASLRRGSNQPQHF. CDR3 DNA: TGTGCCAGCCTAAGAAGGGGTAGCAATCAGCCCCAGCATTTT.

This clonotype was picked up a small number of times. The chain recombines TRBV11-2 with TRBJ2-1; D is uncertain. Per germline, CDR1 SGHAT and CDR2 FQNNGV. V was clipped by 1 base and J by 10 bases, with 14 bases between them. The length of the CDR3 is 14 residues. CDR3 sequence: CASSLGVTVGEQFF. DNA of the CDR3: TGTGCCAGCAGCTTAGGGGTTACCGTGGGGGAGCAGTTCTTC.

The sample holds a few counts of this clonotype. The chain carries TRBV7-9 and TRBJ2-6; no firm D call. Germline values: CDR1 SEHNR, CDR2 FQNEAQ (reference sequence). V shed 9 bases and J shed 0 bases, with 6 bases lying between them. The CDR3 is made up of 13 amino acids. This CDR3 is CASHISGANVLTF. The DNA for the CDR3 is TGTGCCAGTCACATCTCTGGGGCCAACGTCCTGACTTTC.

As for this clonotype: One junction end disagrees with the germline gene, perhaps due to a read error. This chain links TRBV5-1 with TRBJ2-5; D is perhaps TRBD1 (6 bases). Germline CDR1 reads SGHRS; CDR2 reads YFSETQ. The CDR3 covers 12 residues. The CDR3 sequence is CASRGRTEAQYF. The CDR3 coding sequence is TGCGCCAGCAGGGGCAGGACAGAGGCCCAGTACTTC.

The genes are TRBV5-1 and TRBJ2-6, with D maybe TRBD2 (6 bases). V lost 5 bases and J 2 bases, leaving 14 bases between the germline ends. Germline V CDR1 and CDR2: SGHRS, YFSETQ. The CDR3 contains 16 residues. For the CDR3, the DNA is TGCGCCAGCAGTATCCTATCGGGGGCTGGGGCCAACGTCCTGACTTTC. Residues: CASSILSGAGANVLTF.

CDR3 nucleotide sequence: TGCAGCGTTCCATCGGGACAGAACTATGGCTACACCTTC. As protein: CSVPSGQNYGYTF. This chain joins TRBV29-1 and TRBJ1-2; the match to TRBD1 covers 7 bases. The CDR3 consists of 13 residues. CDR1 is SQVTM, CDR2 ANQGSEA, per germline. After removal of 5 bases from V and 2 bases from J, the junction contained 5 bases not matched to a gene.

This clonotype has more than one count but fewer than ten. The chain links TRBV7-9 to TRBJ1-1; no clear D gene. The CDR3 is made up of 13 amino acids. Between the trimmed V and J ends, which lost 2 bases and 10 bases, there was a span of 14 bases. Germline-derived CDR1 and CDR2 are SEHNR and FQNEAQ (reference sequence). The CDR3 bases are TGTGCCAGCAGCTTAATCCTATTGGGTCCAGCTTTCTTT. Protein sequence: CASSLILLGPAFF.

This chain uses TRBV6-2 or TRBV6-3 with TRBJ2-2, with D hard to call. This CDR3 is 12 amino acids long. V was pared by 5 bases and J by 7 bases, with 8 bases between. Germline values: CDR1 MNHEY, CDR2 SVGEGT. The CDR3 DNA is TGTGCCAGCAGTATTGGGCTCGGGGAGCTGTTTTTT. Translating it yields CASSIGLGELFF.

J is TRBJ2-1 and V is TRBV7-9, with TRBD1 matching 9 bases. The CDR3 totals 15 residues. J lost 6 bases, V lost 4 bases, and 7 bases had no gene match. Germline V gene sequence: CDR1 SEHNR, CDR2 FQNEAQ (reference sequence). The CDR3 DNA reads as TGTGCCAGCAGCTCCCAGGGACAGGGTTTCAATGAGCAGTTCTTC. It encodes CASSSQGQGFNEQFF.

V and J are TRBV11-2 and TRBJ2-5; 7 bases agree with TRBD2. With 1 base clipped from V and 2 bases from J, the junction kept 4 bases outside the gene matches. The germline V gene encodes CDR1 SGHAT and CDR2 FQNNGV. This CDR3 spans 15 amino acids. As DNA, the CDR3 is TGTGCCAGCAGCTTAGTGGGAGGGGAGCAAGAGACCCAGTACTTC. Translated, it gives CASSLVGGEQETQYF.

This clonotype appeared a few times. V and J are TRBV20-1 and TRBJ2-7; D is possibly TRBD1 or TRBD2 (5 bases each). From germline, CDR1 is DFQATT and CDR2 SNEGSKA (reference sequence). Trimming removed 0 bases at V and 2 bases at J, with 14 bases between. The CDR3 length is 15 residues. The CDR3 spells CSARDTGTGTYEQYF. The CDR3 nucleotides are TGCAGTGCTAGAGACACCGGGACGGGTACCTACGAGCAGTACTTC.

This clonotype has just a few counts. The J gene is TRBJ2-5, the V gene TRBV6-5; 9 bases are shared with TRBD2. Germline loops: CDR1 MNHEY, CDR2 SVGAGI. This CDR3 is 18 amino acids long. V dropped 2 bases and J dropped 4; count of bases not matched to a gene: 14. The CDR3 loop is CASSYPRAIAGVRETQYF. For the CDR3, the DNA is TGTGCCAGCAGTTACCCCCGCGCTATAGCGGGAGTGCGAGAGACCCAGTACTTC.

The chain links TRBV20-1 to TRBJ2-3; tentative D call: TRBD2 (5 bases). V was pared by 5 bases and J by 0 bases, with 9 bases between. This CDR3 has 13 amino acids. CDR1 and CDR2 from the germline V gene are DFQATT and SNEGSKA (reference sequence). CDR3 nucleotide sequence: TGCAGTGCTCCCCGGACTAGCACAGATACGCAGTATTTT. Its protein product is CSAPRTSTDTQYF.